This T cell receptor (beta chain) was captured by sequencing in a study of shared clonotypes between healthy human individuals. CDR1 SNHLY and CDR2 FYNNEI come from the germline V gene. There are 16 residues in the CDR3. V lost 5 bases to trimming and J lost 0 bases, with 13 bases between them. Measured with immunoSEQ multiplex PCR; TCRdb has only the in-frame clones, and not every one. This repertoire shows over 400,000 clones, roughly 80% found once; its top ten account for more than 9.5%. The donor population consisted of healthy HIV-negative adults with no recent acute infections or vaccinations.

This chain joins TRBV2 and TRBJ2-2, with D possibly matching TRBD2 (5 bases). The TCR was taken from a woman in her forties in good health. Some clones in this sample may be carry-over from other donors' samples. The sequenced material came from PBMCs. CDR3 sequence (DNA): TGTGCCAGCAGTCGAGGGCAGCGGCCGAACACCGGGGAGCTGTTTTTT. It specifies CASSRGQRPNTGELFF.